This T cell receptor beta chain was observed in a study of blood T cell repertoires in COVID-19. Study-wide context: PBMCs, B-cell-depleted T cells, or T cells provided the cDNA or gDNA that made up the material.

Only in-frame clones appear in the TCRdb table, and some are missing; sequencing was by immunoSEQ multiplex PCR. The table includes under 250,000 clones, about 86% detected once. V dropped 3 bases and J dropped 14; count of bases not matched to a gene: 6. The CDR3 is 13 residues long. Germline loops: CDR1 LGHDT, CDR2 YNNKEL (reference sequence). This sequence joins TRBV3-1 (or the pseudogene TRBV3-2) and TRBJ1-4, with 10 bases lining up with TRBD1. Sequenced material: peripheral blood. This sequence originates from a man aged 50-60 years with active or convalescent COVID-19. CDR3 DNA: TGTGCCAGCAGCCACACACGGACAGGGGGTCTGTTTTTT. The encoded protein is CASSHTRTGGLFF.